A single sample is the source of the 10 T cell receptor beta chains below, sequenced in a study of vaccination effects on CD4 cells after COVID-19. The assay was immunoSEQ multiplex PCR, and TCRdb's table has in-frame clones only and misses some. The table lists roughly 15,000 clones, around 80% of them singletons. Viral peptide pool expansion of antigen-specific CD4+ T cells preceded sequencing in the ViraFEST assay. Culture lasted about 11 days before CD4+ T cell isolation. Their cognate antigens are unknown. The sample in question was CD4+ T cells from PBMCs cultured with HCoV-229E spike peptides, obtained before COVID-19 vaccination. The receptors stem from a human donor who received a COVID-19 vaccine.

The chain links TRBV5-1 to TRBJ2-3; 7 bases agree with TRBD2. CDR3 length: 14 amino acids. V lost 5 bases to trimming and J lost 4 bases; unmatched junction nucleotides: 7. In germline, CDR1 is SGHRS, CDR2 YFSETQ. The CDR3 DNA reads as TGCGCCAGCAGTTCCGGACTAGGGGCAGATACGCAGTATTTT. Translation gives CASSSGLGADTQYF.

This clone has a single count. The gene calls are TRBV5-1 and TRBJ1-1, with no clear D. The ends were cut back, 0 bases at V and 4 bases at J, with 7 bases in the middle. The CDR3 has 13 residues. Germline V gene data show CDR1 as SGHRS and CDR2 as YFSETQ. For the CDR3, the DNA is TGCGCCAGCAGCTTGGAGGGAAGCACTGAAGCTTTCTTT. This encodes CASSLEGSTEAFF. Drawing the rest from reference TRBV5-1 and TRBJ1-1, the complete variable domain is KAGVTQTPRYLIKTRGQQVTLSCSPISGHRSVSWYQQTPGQGLQFLFEYFSETQRNKGNFPGRFSGRQFSNSRSEMNVSTLELGDSALYLCASSLEGSTEAFFGQGTRLTVV.

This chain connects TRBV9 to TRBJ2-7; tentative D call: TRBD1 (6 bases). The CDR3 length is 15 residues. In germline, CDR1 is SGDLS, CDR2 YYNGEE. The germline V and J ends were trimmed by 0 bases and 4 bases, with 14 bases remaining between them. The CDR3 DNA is TGTGCCAGCAGCGTAGGACAGGCCATGTCATACGAGCAGTACTTC. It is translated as CASSVGQAMSYEQYF. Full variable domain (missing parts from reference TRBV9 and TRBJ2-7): DSGVTQTPKHLITATGQRVTLRCSPRSGDLSVYWYQQSLDQGLQFLIQYYNGEERAKGNILERFSAQQFPDLHSELNLSSLELGDSALYFCASSVGQAMSYEQYFGPGTRLTVT.

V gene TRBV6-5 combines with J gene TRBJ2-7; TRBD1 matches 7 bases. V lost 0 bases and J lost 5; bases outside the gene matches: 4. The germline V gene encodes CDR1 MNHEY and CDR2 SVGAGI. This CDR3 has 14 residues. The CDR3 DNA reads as TGTGCCAGCAGTTACTCCACAGGGGCTCACGAGCAGTACTTC. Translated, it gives CASSYSTGAHEQYF.

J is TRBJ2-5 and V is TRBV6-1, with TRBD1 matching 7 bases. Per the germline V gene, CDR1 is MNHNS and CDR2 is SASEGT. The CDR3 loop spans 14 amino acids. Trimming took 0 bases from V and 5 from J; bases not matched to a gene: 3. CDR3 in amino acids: CASSEAFRGETQYF. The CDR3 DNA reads TGTGCCAGCAGTGAAGCTTTCAGGGGGGAGACCCAGTACTTC.

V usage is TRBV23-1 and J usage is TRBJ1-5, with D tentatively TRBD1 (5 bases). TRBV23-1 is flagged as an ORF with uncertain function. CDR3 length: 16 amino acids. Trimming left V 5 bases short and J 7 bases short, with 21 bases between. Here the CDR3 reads CASSSPGPGLFQPQHF. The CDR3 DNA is TGCGCCAGCAGTTCCCCAGGGCCAGGGCTATTCCAGCCCCAGCATTTT.

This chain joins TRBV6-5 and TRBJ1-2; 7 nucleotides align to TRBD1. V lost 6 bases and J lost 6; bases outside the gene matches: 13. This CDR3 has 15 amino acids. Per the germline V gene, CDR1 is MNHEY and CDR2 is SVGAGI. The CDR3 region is CASRPDYRGRDGYTF. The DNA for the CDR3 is TGTGCCAGCAGGCCCGATTACAGGGGTAGGGATGGCTACACCTTC.

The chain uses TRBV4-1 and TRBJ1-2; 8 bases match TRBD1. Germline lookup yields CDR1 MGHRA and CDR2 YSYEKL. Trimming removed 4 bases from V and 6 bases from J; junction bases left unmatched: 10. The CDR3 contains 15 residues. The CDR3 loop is CASSPGGAGGNGYTF. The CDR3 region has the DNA TGCGCCAGCAGCCCCGGGGGGGCAGGGGGCAATGGCTACACCTTC.

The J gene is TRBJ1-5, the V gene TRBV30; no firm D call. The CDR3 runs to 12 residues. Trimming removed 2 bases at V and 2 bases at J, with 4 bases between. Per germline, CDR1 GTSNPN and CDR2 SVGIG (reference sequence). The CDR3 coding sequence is TGTGCCTGGAGTAGGGGCAATCAGCCCCAGCATTTT. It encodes CAWSRGNQPQHF.

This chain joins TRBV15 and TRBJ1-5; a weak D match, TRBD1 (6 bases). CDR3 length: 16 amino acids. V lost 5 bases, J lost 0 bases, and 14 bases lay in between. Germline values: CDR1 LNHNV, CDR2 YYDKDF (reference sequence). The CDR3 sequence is CATSPLDSISNQPQHF. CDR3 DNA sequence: TGTGCCACCAGCCCCTTGGACAGTATTAGCAATCAGCCCCAGCATTTT. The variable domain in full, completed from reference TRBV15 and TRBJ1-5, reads DAMVIQNPRYQVTQFGKPVTLSCSQTLNHNVMYWYQQKSSQAPKLLFHYYDKDFNNEADTPDNFQSRRPNTSFCFLDIRSPGLGDTAMYLCATSPLDSISNQPQHFGDGTRLSIL.